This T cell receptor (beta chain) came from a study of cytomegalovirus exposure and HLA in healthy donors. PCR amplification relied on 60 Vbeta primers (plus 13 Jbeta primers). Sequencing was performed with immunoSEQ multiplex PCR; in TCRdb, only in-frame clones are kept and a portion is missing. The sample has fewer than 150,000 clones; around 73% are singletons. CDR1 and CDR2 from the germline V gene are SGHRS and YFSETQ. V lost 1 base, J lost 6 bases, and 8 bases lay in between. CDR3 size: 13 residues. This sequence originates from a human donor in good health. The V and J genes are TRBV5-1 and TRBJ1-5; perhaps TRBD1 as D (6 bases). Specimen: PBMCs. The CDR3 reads CASSLRGSQPQHF. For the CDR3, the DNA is TGCGCCAGCAGCTTGAGGGGGTCTCAGCCCCAGCATTTT.